The 28 T cell receptor beta chains given below trace back to one sample, sequenced in a study of post-analysis software for immune sequencing data. Study-level points and caveats: The five TRBV segments detected at higher frequency in patients than in controls included TRBV5-6, TRBV5-1 and TRBV20-1.

Antigen specificity for these receptors is unknown. Incorporated into the TCR beta cDNA libraries were unique molecular identifiers, which served to reduce PCR and sequencing biases. TCRdb reprocessed the PCR reads with MiXCR, giving one entry per CDR3 protein. The table records roughly 800,000 distinct CDR3 sequences, 25% to 30% of them present only once. Source material: blood. The source is a girl aged 5-17 years with multiple sclerosis.

This clonotype has only a few counts. The chain employs TRBV5-1 and TRBJ2-3; D gene unclear. Germline CDR1 is SGHRS and CDR2 is YFSETQ. V was pared by 4 bases and J by 1 base, with 13 bases between. The CDR3 totals 15 residues. The DNA of the CDR3 is TGCGCCAGCAGCGGCCCCAGTAGTGGCACAGATACGCAGTATTTT. Translation: CASSGPSSGTDTQYF.

A few counts support this clonotype. The genes are TRBV3-1 and TRBJ2-1; D is undetermined. The CDR3 is 12 residues long. CDR1 and CDR2 (germline): LGHDT, YNNKEL (reference sequence). V was pared by 5 bases and J by 10 bases, with 12 bases between. CDR3 amino acids: CASSMVPHEQFF. The DNA for the CDR3 is TGTGCCAGCAGCATGGTCCCCCACGAGCAGTTCTTC.

The CDR3 protein is CSAGTSGLAKNIQYF. CDR3 DNA: TGCAGTGCCGGGACTAGCGGCCTAGCCAAAAACATTCAGTACTTC. This sequence joins TRBV20-1 and TRBJ2-4; 11 nucleotides line up with TRBD2. J was trimmed by 0 bases and V by 6 bases; bases with no gene match: 4. Germline CDR1 and CDR2: DFQATT and SNEGSKA (reference sequence). The CDR3 runs 15 residues.

This chain uses TRBV3-1 with TRBJ2-2; D ambiguous. This CDR3 comprises 14 residues. Germline V gene data show CDR1 as LGHDT and CDR2 as YNNKEL (reference sequence). The V end lost 1 base, the J end lost 7 bases, and 10 bases lay between the germline ends. In DNA, the CDR3 is TGTGCCAGCAGCCAAGGTTCCAGAGTCGGGGAGCTGTTTTTT. It translates to CASSQGSRVGELFF.

The sample holds many counts of this clonotype. The chain recombines TRBV29-1 with TRBJ2-5, with 7 nucleotides matching TRBD1. V lost 7 bases and J lost 5; bases outside the gene matches: 7. The CDR3 is made up of 12 amino acids. Germline CDR1 reads SQVTM; CDR2 reads ANQGSEA. CDR3 amino acids: CSGNRGGETQYF. In nucleotides, the CDR3 is TGCAGCGGAAACAGGGGTGGTGAGACCCAGTACTTC.

The chain combines TRBV28 with TRBJ2-7; tentatively, D is TRBD1 (6 bases). With 8 bases removed from V and 8 bases from J, the gap between germline ends came to 22 bases. Germline V gene lookup returns CDR1 MDHEN and CDR2 SYDVKM. The CDR3 length is 14 residues. The CDR3 sequence is CASLGTLGSGKQYF. In DNA, the CDR3 is TGTGCCAGCCTAGGGACATTAGGCTCTGGGAAGCAGTACTTC.

This clonotype was observed many times. The rearrangement links TRBV4-3 to TRBJ2-1, with D maybe TRBD2 (5 bases). This CDR3 is 14 amino acids long. Germline V CDR1 and CDR2: LGHNA, YSLEER. V shed 0 bases and J shed 7 bases, with 10 bases lying between them. This CDR3 reads CASSQDVQRNEQFF. The CDR3 nucleotides read TGCGCCAGCAGCCAAGATGTGCAGCGGAATGAGCAGTTCTTC.

The gene calls are TRBV7-9 and TRBJ2-7, with D possibly being TRBD1 or TRBD2 (5 bases each). The CDR3 has 15 residues. Deletions cut 5 bases from V and 1 base from J, with 15 bases between. Germline V gene sequence: CDR1 SEHNR, CDR2 FQNEAQ (reference sequence). In nucleotides, the CDR3 is TGTGCCAGCAGCGCTCCCGGGGACGGATCCTACGAGCAGTACTTC. Its protein is CASSAPGDGSYEQYF.

The genes are TRBV12-3 or TRBV12-4 and TRBJ2-3; 7 bases are shared with TRBD2. V was pared by 6 bases and J by 3 bases, with 9 bases of the junction left unmatched. CDR3 length equals 15 residues. CDR3 loop: CASSPTTSRTDTQYF. In DNA, the CDR3 is TGTGCCAGCAGCCCCACGACTAGCAGAACAGATACGCAGTATTTT.

The rearrangement links TRBV12-3 or TRBV12-4 to TRBJ2-7; D unresolved. V was shortened by 2 bases and J by 5 bases, with 10 bases between the two germline ends. The CDR3 spans 13 residues. Here the CDR3 reads CASSLKRDHEQYF. In DNA form, the CDR3 reads TGTGCCAGCAGTTTAAAGAGAGACCACGAGCAGTACTTC.

This clonotype has ten or more counts. V and J are TRBV29-1 and TRBJ2-7, with D tentatively TRBD1 (5 bases). The CDR3 has 13 residues. V was shortened by 3 bases and J by 6 bases, with 15 bases between the two germline ends. Germline CDR1 is SQVTM and CDR2 is ANQGSEA. The CDR3 region has the DNA TGCAGCGTTGATGGGTCAGGGTTGGGCGAGCAGTACTTC. Translation gives CSVDGSGLGEQYF.

The V call is TRBV9, the J call TRBJ2-7; TRBD2 agrees at 7 bases. Germline CDR1 SGDLS, CDR2 YYNGEE. Trimming at V came to 4 bases and at J to 6 bases, leaving 13 bases not matched to a gene. This CDR3 has 15 amino acids. Written as DNA, the CDR3 is TGTGCCAGCAGCCCTTCGGCACTAGCGAGTCGCGAGCAGTACTTC. Protein: CASSPSALASREQYF.

This clonotype has just a few counts. J is TRBJ2-7 and V is TRBV9, with unresolved D. V dropped 0 bases and J dropped 2 bases, with 9 bases sitting between them. Germline lookup yields CDR1 SGDLS and CDR2 YYNGEE. CDR3 length: 14 residues. The CDR3 DNA reads as TGTGCCAGCAGCGTAGTGGACGGCACCTACGAGCAGTACTTC. Encoded protein: CASSVVDGTYEQYF.

The CDR3 bases are TGTGCCAGCAGCCCTGACAGGGCAACCTCCTACGAGCAGTACTTC. This translates into CASSPDRATSYEQYF. The chain couples TRBV7-8 to TRBJ2-7; the match to TRBD1 covers 7 bases. CDR3 length: 15 amino acids. Germline loops: CDR1 SGHVS, CDR2 FQNEAQ. The ends lost 5 bases at V and 0 bases at J; junction bases unmatched: 7.

The table lists this clonotype with a few counts. V and J are TRBV11-2 and TRBJ2-5, with TRBD2 matching 9 bases. J gave up 5 bases and V 4 bases, and 8 bases lay outside the gene matches. Germline V gene sequence: CDR1 SGHAT, CDR2 FQNNGV. The CDR3 runs 15 residues. CDR3 bases: TGTGCCAGCAGCTCCCGCGGGACTAGCTGGGAGACCCAGTACTTC. Amino acid sequence: CASSSRGTSWETQYF.

This clonotype was counted a few times. The chain couples TRBV20-1 to TRBJ1-2; D is possibly TRBD1 (6 bases). Germline lookup yields CDR1 DFQATT and CDR2 SNEGSKA (reference sequence). The CDR3 extends over 13 amino acids. V was pared by 3 bases and J by 5 bases, with 13 bases between. CDR3 region: CSARSLQGYGYTF. The CDR3 DNA reads as TGCAGTGCTAGGAGTCTTCAGGGGTATGGCTACACCTTC.

The chain uses TRBV12-3 or TRBV12-4 and TRBJ1-2; the D is unclear. CDR3 length equals 14 residues. Trimming shortened V by 7 bases and J by 5 bases, and 17 bases separated the two germline ends. The CDR3 reads CASTRALRSYGYTF. CDR3 DNA sequence: TGTGCCAGCACTCGGGCCCTAAGGAGTTATGGCTACACCTTC.

V is TRBV7-8 and J is TRBJ1-2, with 11 bases identical to TRBD1. V shed 5 bases, J shed 8 bases, and the junction held 10 bases outside the gene matches. CDR1 SGHVS and CDR2 FQNEAQ come from the germline V gene. There are 15 residues in the CDR3. CDR3 nucleotides: TGTGCCAGCAGCCCGCCGGGACAGGGGGTTGAGGGCTACACCTTC. It translates to CASSPPGQGVEGYTF.

V is TRBV6-1 and J is TRBJ2-7; a weak D match, TRBD2 (6 bases). This CDR3 is 14 amino acids long. CDR1 and CDR2 from the germline V gene are MNHNS and SASEGT. V was cut by 4 bases and J by 7 bases, with 17 bases left in between. The CDR3 protein is CASSVFLALKEQYF. In DNA, the CDR3 is TGTGCCAGCAGTGTTTTCCTAGCGCTTAAGGAGCAGTACTTC.

V and J are TRBV7-2 and TRBJ1-5, with a tentative D call TRBD1 (5 bases). The V end was cut by 5 bases, the J end by 9 bases, with 17 bases between. CDR1 is SGHTA, CDR2 FQGNSA, per germline. The CDR3 runs to 14 residues. The CDR3 spells CASSPGTARPPQHF. CDR3 in DNA: TGTGCCAGCAGCCCCGGGACGGCCCGTCCGCCCCAGCATTTT.

The table lists this clonotype with a count of one. A much larger clone lies a single base off, so this may be a read error. The CDR3 spells CASSLVGTTYNEQYF. DNA for the CDR3: TGCGCCAGCAGCTTGGTGGGGACTACGTACAATGAGCAGTACTTC. This chain joins TRBV5-1 and TRBJ2-1; 7 nucleotides align to TRBD2. The better agreement between TRBJ2-7 and the DNA end casts doubt on the J call. The germline V gene encodes CDR1 SGHRS and CDR2 YFSETQ. This CDR3 contains 15 residues.

CDR3 residues: CATGLAGSSTDTQYF. The DNA for the CDR3 is TGTGCCACAGGACTAGCGGGGAGTAGCACAGATACGCAGTATTTT. V usage is TRBV10-3 and J usage is TRBJ2-3, with 12 bases lining up with TRBD2. The CDR3 is made up of 15 amino acids. V shed 10 bases and J 0 bases; nucleotides not matched to a gene: 5. Germline V gives CDR1 ENHRY, CDR2 SYGVKD.

J is TRBJ2-5 and V is TRBV28, with D perhaps being TRBD1 or TRBD2 (6 bases each). The CDR3 runs 15 residues. V lost 3 bases to trimming and J lost 5 bases, with 16 bases between them. Germline V gives CDR1 MDHEN, CDR2 SYDVKM. The CDR3 nucleotides are TGTGCCAGCAGTTTTATGGGGGGCAGTCCGGAGACCCAGTACTTC. Its protein product is CASSFMGGSPETQYF.

J is TRBJ2-2 and V is TRBV5-1; 7 bases match TRBD1. The V gene end was trimmed by 0 bases and the J gene end by 3 bases; junction bases not matched to a gene: 2. The CDR3 loop spans 15 amino acids. Germline V gene sequence: CDR1 SGHRS, CDR2 YFSETQ. The CDR3 nucleotides read TGCGCCAGCAGCTTGGCAACAGGGGACACCGGGGAGCTGTTTTTT. This codes for CASSLATGDTGELFF.

This clonotype was counted ten times or more. This chain connects TRBV7-9 to TRBJ2-5; the D is unclear. Germline lookup yields CDR1 SEHNR and CDR2 FQNEAQ (reference sequence). This CDR3 comprises 14 residues. V dropped 1 base and J dropped 6 bases, with 12 bases sitting between them. The DNA of the CDR3 is TGTGCCAGCAGCTTAGTACAATACGAGAAGACCCAGTACTTC. It specifies CASSLVQYEKTQYF.

Remarks on this clonotype: A much bigger clone sits one base away, suggesting this may be a read error. The chain employs TRBV29-1 and TRBJ2-1; unclear D gene. The J call could be wrong; TRBJ2-7 is a better fit for the DNA end. Germline CDR1 reads SQVTM; CDR2 reads ANQGSEA. The CDR3 is made up of 13 amino acids. The CDR3 region is CSVSGLSYNEQYF. The CDR3 nucleotides read TGCAGCGTTAGTGGGTTGTCCTACAATGAGCAGTACTTC.

The V call is TRBV2, the J call TRBJ1-1; D possibly corresponds to TRBD1 (6 bases). Between the trimmed V and J ends, which lost 6 bases and 4 bases, there was a span of 12 bases. Germline V CDR1 and CDR2: SNHLY, FYNNEI. The length of the CDR3 is 13 residues. The CDR3 nucleotides read TGTGCCAGCAGGGCCGGGACACTCACTGAAGCTTTCTTT. Amino acids: CASRAGTLTEAFF.

The chain links TRBV20-1 to TRBJ1-5; D is uncertain. The CDR3 runs 12 residues. V lost 1 base and J lost 3, with 4 bases in between. Per germline, CDR1 DFQATT and CDR2 SNEGSKA (reference sequence). The CDR3 bases are TGCAGTGCTAGAGGCGTCAATCAGCCCCAGCATTTT. This sequence encodes CSARGVNQPQHF.